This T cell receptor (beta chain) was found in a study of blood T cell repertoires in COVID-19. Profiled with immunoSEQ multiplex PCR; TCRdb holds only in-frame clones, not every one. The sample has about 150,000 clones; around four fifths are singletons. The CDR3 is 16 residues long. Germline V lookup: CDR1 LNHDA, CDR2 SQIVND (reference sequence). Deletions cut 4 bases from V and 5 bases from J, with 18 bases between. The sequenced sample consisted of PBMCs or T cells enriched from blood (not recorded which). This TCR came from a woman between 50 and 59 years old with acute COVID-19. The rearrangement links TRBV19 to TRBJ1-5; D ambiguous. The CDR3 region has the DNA TGTGCCAGTAGTACCCGGGATATAGCGGGCGATCAGCCCCAGCATTTT. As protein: CASSTRDIAGDQPQHF.